The 7 T cell receptor beta chains below all came from one sample that was sequenced in a study of blood T cell repertoires in COVID-19. TCRdb's copy holds only in-frame clones and misses some; the assay was immunoSEQ multiplex PCR. The sample includes fewer than 250,000 clones, around nine tenths seen only once; the top ten take under 4.5%. Sequenced material: PBMCs or T cells enriched from blood (not recorded which). Receptors originate from a woman in her twenties or thirties who had been exposed to COVID-19.

Here the CDR3 reads CASSPYRTDFLYGYTF. Here the CDR3 DNA reads TGTGCCAGCTCACCTTATCGAACAGATTTTCTCTATGGCTACACCTTC. The chain has TRBV18 and TRBJ1-2; D uncertain. The CDR3 has 16 residues. Looked up from germline, CDR1 is KGHSH and CDR2 is LQKENI. The V end lost 3 bases, the J end lost 4 bases, and 18 bases lay between the germline ends. Together with reference TRBV18 and TRBJ1-2, the CDR3 gives the full variable domain: NAGVMQNPRHLVRRRGQEARLRCSPMKGHSHVYWYRQLPEEGLKFMVYLQKENIIDESGMPKERFSAEFPKEGPSILRIQQVVRGDSAAYFCASSPYRTDFLYGYTFGSGTRLTVV.

The CDR3 DNA follows: TGTGCCAGTGACCAGGGATCTCTTGTGTTTTTT. Its protein is CASDQGSLVFF. The rearrangement joins TRBV19 to TRBJ1-4, with D perhaps TRBD1 (5 bases). The germline gives CDR1 LNHDA, CDR2 SQIVND (reference sequence). The CDR3 sequence is 11 residues long. Trimming stripped 8 bases from V and 15 bases from J, with 16 bases between. The variable domain in full, with the rest retrieved from reference TRBV19 and TRBJ1-4, is DGGITQSPKYLFRKEGQNVTLSCEQNLNHDAMYWYRQDPGQGLRLIYYSQIVNDFQKGDIAEGYSVSREKKESFPLTVTSAQKNPTAFYLCASDQGSLVFFGSGTQLSVL.

V is TRBV14 and J is TRBJ1-1, with D possibly matching TRBD1 (6 bases). V shed 4 bases and J shed 6 bases, with 15 bases lying between them. Germline V gene sequence: CDR1 SGHDN, CDR2 FVKESK. This CDR3 comprises 14 residues. CDR3 nucleotides: TGTGCCAGCAGCCTATGGGTCGGACAGTCTGAAGCTTTCTTT. Encoded protein: CASSLWVGQSEAFF.

The chain employs TRBV7-2 and TRBJ2-5; unclear D gene. Trimming took 1 base from V and 3 from J, leaving 12 bases between them. CDR3 length: 15 amino acids. Germline values: CDR1 SGHTA, CDR2 FQGNSA. CDR3 region: CASSLGPRREETQYF. The CDR3 DNA reads TGTGCCAGCAGCTTAGGCCCGCGGAGAGAAGAGACCCAGTACTTC.

The CDR3 loop is CASSWTDASYNEQFF. The DNA of the CDR3 is TGTGCCAGCAGCTGGACTGATGCTTCCTACAATGAGCAGTTCTTC. The rearrangement joins TRBV7-3 to TRBJ2-1, with TRBD2 as a possible D gene (5 bases). Germline CDR1 is SGHTA and CDR2 is FQGTGA. V was pared by 4 bases and J by 1 base, with 11 bases between. The CDR3 runs 15 residues.

The table lists this clone with a few counts. The chain couples TRBV27 to TRBJ1-6, with D unclear. Trimming removed 5 bases at V and 7 bases at J, with 9 bases between. The germline CDR1 and CDR2 sequences are MNHEY and SMNVEV (reference sequence). The length of the CDR3 is 13 residues. The CDR3 DNA sequence: TGTGCCAGCAGTCGAAGCGGCAATTCACCCCTCCACTTT. Its protein product is CASSRSGNSPLHF.

V is TRBV12-5 and J is TRBJ2-1; 9 bases are a match to TRBD2. The trim removed 5 bases at V and 9 bases at J, leaving 11 bases unmatched. The CDR3 has 15 amino acids. Germline values: CDR1 LGHNT, CDR2 FRNRAP. The CDR3 region is CASGQPGLAAVEQFF. The CDR3 coding sequence is TGTGCTAGTGGTCAGCCGGGACTAGCTGCCGTTGAGCAGTTCTTC.